Each of the 21 T cell receptor beta chains below was sequenced from the same sample in a study of beta chain features in type 1 diabetes. Study conclusions and caveats: When Type 1 diabetes patients were examined, their TCRB CDR3s proved moderately but significantly shorter in all four CD4+ subsets.

For these receptors, no antigen is known. The isolated RNA, all of it, was reverse transcribed, so expressed TCRB transcripts were what got sequenced. The assay was immunoSEQ multiplex PCR, and TCRdb's table has in-frame clones only and misses some. The sample lists 45,000 to 65,000 clones, roughly 50% occurring once. The sample comprised Tregs from blood. These receptors all stem from a woman in her thirties or forties with type 1 diabetes.

The chain recombines TRBV19 with TRBJ2-1; D may be TRBD2 (6 bases). This CDR3 has 14 amino acids. Per the germline V gene, CDR1 is LNHDA and CDR2 is SQIVND (reference sequence). The V end was cut by 5 bases, the J end by 0 bases, with 8 bases between. For the CDR3, the DNA is TGTGCCAGTAGTCCAGCGGGCTCCTACAATGAGCAGTTCTTC. Its translation: CASSPAGSYNEQFF.

V gene TRBV4-2 combines with J gene TRBJ2-5; the match to TRBD2 covers 14 bases. TRBJ2-7 explains the end of the DNA better; the J call may be wrong. CDR1 and CDR2 (germline): LGHNA, YNFKEQ. There are 16 residues in the CDR3. CDR3 DNA: TGTGCCAGCAGCCGAGGACTAGCGGGGGGCCCCTACGAGCAGTACTTC. Its translation is CASSRGLAGGPYEQYF.

The chain uses TRBV10-3 and TRBJ1-1; D possibly corresponds to TRBD1 (6 bases). The CDR3 loop spans 11 amino acids. Trimming pared 10 bases from V and 1 base from J, leaving 7 bases between. Germline CDR1 ENHRY, CDR2 SYGVKD. CDR3 in DNA: TGTGCCACGACAGGGAACACTGAAGCTTTCTTT. Translation gives CATTGNTEAFF.

This clone came up a few times. The V call is TRBV7-2, the J call TRBJ1-1; TRBD1 might be the D (6 bases). The CDR3 length is 14 residues. Germline CDR1 is SGHTA and CDR2 is FQGNSA. Trimming took off 1 base at V and 3 bases at J, with 9 bases between the two ends. The CDR3 region has the DNA TGTGCCAGCAGCTTAGGGGCAGGGGACACTGAAGCTTTCTTT. Amino acid sequence: CASSLGAGDTEAFF.

V is TRBV7-2 and J is TRBJ2-7; a weak D match, TRBD2 (7 bases). V was cut by 1 base and J by 6 bases, with 19 bases left in between. This CDR3 has 16 residues. Germline V gene sequence: CDR1 SGHTA, CDR2 FQGNSA. DNA for the CDR3: TGTGCCAGCAGCTTAGTACGTCGCAGGGGAGGGACCGAGCAGTACTTC. This sequence encodes CASSLVRRRGGTEQYF.

The chain is built from TRBV7-3 and TRBJ2-5; tentative D call: TRBD2 (5 bases). The CDR3 has 13 residues. Germline V lookup: CDR1 SGHTA, CDR2 FQGTGA. The germline V and J ends were trimmed by 2 bases and 4 bases, with 8 bases remaining between them. CDR3 coding DNA: TGTGCCAGCAGCTTAGCGGGTCGAGAGACCCAGTACTTC. This sequence encodes CASSLAGRETQYF.

This clone was counted a few times. The chain has TRBV18 and TRBJ2-5; maybe TRBD1 (5 bases). Germline CDR1 and CDR2: KGHSH and LQKENI. The CDR3 runs 15 residues. V was pared by 2 bases and J by 7 bases, with 17 bases between. CDR3 coding DNA: TGTGCCAGCTCACCATGGCAGGGCCGGACCGGGACCCAGTACTTC. This gives the protein CASSPWQGRTGTQYF.

This clone has more than one count but fewer than ten. This rearrangement joins TRBV27 to TRBJ1-5; D is uncertain. Trimming removed 2 bases at V and 5 bases at J, with 16 bases between. Germline V lookup: CDR1 MNHEY, CDR2 SMNVEV (reference sequence). There are 16 residues in the CDR3. The CDR3 reads CASSLRGRGVDQPQHF. DNA of the CDR3: TGTGCCAGCAGTTTAAGAGGGCGCGGGGTGGATCAGCCCCAGCATTTT.

A few counts support this clone. This chain connects TRBV5-1 to TRBJ1-1, with D tentatively TRBD1 (6 bases). Trimming left V 3 bases short and J 6 bases short, with 21 bases between. Germline V lookup: CDR1 SGHRS, CDR2 YFSETQ. The CDR3 runs 16 residues. The chain's CDR3 is CASSSLARGGQAEAFF. In DNA, the CDR3 is TGCGCCAGCAGCTCCCTTGCCCGGGGGGGGCAGGCTGAAGCTTTCTTT.

This chain joins TRBV5-4 and TRBJ1-2; perhaps TRBD1 as D (6 bases). Germline CDR1 SGHNT, CDR2 YYREEE (reference sequence). The CDR3 spans 17 residues. The V and J ends lost 4 bases and 2 bases respectively, with 21 bases between them. The CDR3 nucleotides are TGTGCCAGCAGCCGACTACAGGGTGGAGCGAAAAACTATGGCTACACCTTC. The encoded protein is CASSRLQGGAKNYGYTF. The full variable domain, with the rest looked up from reference TRBV5-4 and TRBJ1-2, is ETGVTQSPTHLIKTRGQQVTLRCSSQSGHNTVSWYQQALGQGPQFIFQYYREEENGRGNFPPRFSGLQFPNYSSELNVNALELDDSALYLCASSRLQGGAKNYGYTFGSGTRLTVV.

The chain carries TRBV4-1 and TRBJ1-5, with D uncertain. Between the trimmed V and J ends, which lost 4 bases and 0 bases, there was a span of 16 bases. This CDR3 contains 17 residues. Germline V gene data show CDR1 as MGHRA and CDR2 as YSYEKL. The CDR3 loop reads CASSRPGTEGSNQPQHF. Here the CDR3 DNA reads TGCGCCAGCAGCCGGCCGGGAACCGAGGGTAGCAATCAGCCCCAGCATTTT.

The chain links TRBV6-1 to TRBJ1-2, with D tentatively TRBD1 (6 bases). CDR3 length equals 13 residues. The germline V gene has CDR1 MNHNS and CDR2 SASEGT. V was pared by 2 bases and J by 7 bases, with 11 bases between. The CDR3: CASSENRVAGYTF. CDR3 in DNA: TGTGCCAGCAGTGAAAACAGGGTTGCTGGCTACACCTTC.

The J gene is TRBJ1-2, the V gene TRBV7-2; tentatively, D is TRBD1 (6 bases). V lost 3 bases and J lost 6, with 14 bases in between. CDR3 length: 14 amino acids. The germline CDR1 and CDR2 sequences are SGHTA and FQGNSA. The CDR3 region is CASSFASGVDGYTF. Here the CDR3 DNA reads TGTGCCAGCAGCTTCGCCTCAGGGGTTGATGGCTACACCTTC.

J is TRBJ1-5 and V is TRBV27, with D maybe TRBD1 (6 bases). Trimming removed 3 bases from V and 5 bases from J, with 17 bases in between. The CDR3 runs to 16 residues. The germline CDR1 and CDR2 sequences are MNHEY and SMNVEV (reference sequence). The CDR3 is CASSFSPTGKDQPQHF. The CDR3 nucleotides are TGTGCCAGCAGTTTTAGCCCCACAGGGAAGGATCAGCCCCAGCATTTT.

This clone has just a few counts. The chain couples TRBV7-2 to TRBJ2-3; 10 bases are a match to TRBD2. The CDR3 consists of 15 residues. V dropped 5 bases and J dropped 11; count of bases not matched to a gene: 13. The germline V gene has CDR1 SGHTA and CDR2 FQGNSA. The CDR3: CASSVTLAGEWGQYF. The CDR3 nucleotides are TGTGCCAGCAGCGTCACTCTAGCGGGAGAGTGGGGGCAGTATTTT.

This clone was picked up one time. V usage is TRBV27 and J usage is TRBJ2-5; 12 nucleotides agree with TRBD2. The CDR3 sequence is 14 residues long. Germline V CDR1 and CDR2: MNHEY, SMNVEV (reference sequence). V trimming: 5 bases; J trimming: 7 bases; junction bases outside the gene matches: 5. CDR3 protein: CASSPLLAGGTQYF. The CDR3 coding sequence is TGTGCCAGCAGTCCGCTACTAGCGGGAGGGACCCAGTACTTC.

In this sample, this clone turned up a few times. This chain links TRBV21-1 with TRBJ2-7; the table names TRBD2, a call not compared with the DNA. TRBV21-1 is shown as a pseudogene. This CDR3 comprises 14 residues. The CDR3 sequence is CASTPRGVLYEQYF. The CDR3 nucleotides are TGTGCCAGCACCCCCCGGGGGGTTCTCTACGAGCAGTACTTC.

The CDR3 region has the DNA TGTGCCAGCAGCCTCGATAGCGGAGCCTACAATGAGCAGTTCTTC. Its translation: CASSLDSGAYNEQFF. This chain uses TRBV7-6 with TRBJ2-1; a possible D gene is TRBD2 (6 bases). The V and J ends lost 5 bases and 2 bases respectively, with 13 bases between them. The length of the CDR3 is 15 residues. Germline loops: CDR1 SGHVS, CDR2 FNYEAQ. Combining the CDR3 with reference TRBV7-6 and TRBJ2-1 gives the whole variable domain GAGVSQSPRYKVTKRGQDVALRCDPISGHVSLYWYRQALGQGPEFLTYFNYEAQQDKSGLPNDRFSAERPEGSISTLTIQRTEQRDSAMYRCASSLDSGAYNEQFFGPGTRLTVL.

The genes are TRBV7-2 and TRBJ2-5; 7 bases match TRBD2. The ends lost 0 bases at V and 4 bases at J; junction bases unmatched: 5. Germline V lookup: CDR1 SGHTA, CDR2 FQGNSA. This CDR3 spans 15 amino acids. CDR3 sequence reads: CASSLAGLEGETQYF. The DNA of the CDR3 is TGTGCCAGCAGCTTAGCAGGACTAGAAGGAGAGACCCAGTACTTC.

As DNA, the CDR3 is TGCAGCGTTGATATGGCAGGGGGCGAAAAACTGTTTTTT. Translation: CSVDMAGGEKLFF. J is TRBJ1-4 and V is TRBV29-1, with 8 bases that match TRBD1. The CDR3 sequence is 13 residues long. J gave up 8 bases and V 3 bases, and 5 bases lay outside the gene matches. Germline V lookup: CDR1 SQVTM, CDR2 ANQGSEA.

The J gene is TRBJ1-2, the V gene TRBV11-2, with a possible D match to TRBD1 (5 bases). Trimming took off 5 bases at V and 5 bases at J, with 15 bases between the two ends. The CDR3 has 14 residues. CDR1 SGHAT and CDR2 FQNNGV come from the germline V gene. For the CDR3, the DNA is TGTGCCAGCAGCCCCTTCGGGGGGGGATATGGCTACACCTTC. It codes for CASSPFGGGYGYTF.